A selection of T cell receptor beta chains follows, all from one sample in a study of blood T cell repertoires in COVID-19. The protocol was immunoSEQ multiplex PCR, while the TCRdb copy is restricted to in-frame clones and leaves out a portion. The sample carries fewer than 200,000 clones, around 92% recorded once. Sequencing was carried out using peripheral blood. Receptors originate from a man between 25 and 39 years old with COVID-19, enrolled during active disease. CDR3s include the opening cysteine and the closing phenylalanine or tryptophan.

v_call,cdr3_aa
TRBV6-5,CASSLQQGSNQPQHF
TRBV10-3,CAISEPSSGTSSYNEQFF
TRBV10-1,CASSRGRGANEKLFF
TRBV5-6,CASSPRTAVSYEQYF
TRBV5-4,CASTGQGTDTQYF
TRBV12-3/TRBV12-4,CASTPGVSGGIYF
TRBV4-3,CASSHSPDSSYEQYF
TRBV4-3,CASSRAYNTGELFF
TRBV9,CASSASRGTGGTGELFF
TRBV3-1/TRBV3-2,CASSQNIPNTEAFF
TRBV7-9,CASSKPGQGVVGNEKLFF
TRBV5-8,CASSWYSGGAINEQFF
TRBV3-1/TRBV3-2,CASSQGIQRANYGYTF
TRBV27,CASSFHSGRAQAGTYEQYF
TRBV18,CASSPDRLNTEAFF
TRBV6-6,CASSTSRSSQETQYF
TRBV27,CASSTLGRTGGSNEQFF
TRBV5-1,CASSLTSGDLSYNEQFF
TRBV5-6,CASSWGTRGYEQYF
TRBV6-6,CASSYSEASGNTIYF
TRBV4-2,CASSQLVGFTEAFF
TRBV7-2,CASSLELGGEETQYF
TRBV11-2,CASTGTGFNYGYTF
TRBV5-1,CASSEQGGSDGYTF
TRBV18,CASSLGWGDYGYTF
TRBV18,CASSLTADRGRRGYTF
TRBV7-6,CASSSGTSGRNEQFF
TRBV21-1,CASSRGKITDTQYF
TRBV2,CASSEGPPGDYGYTF
TRBV5-6,CASSLELAGEYEQYF
TRBV24-1,CATSDYPLAGEGDEQFF
TRBV27,CASRNSYEQYF
TRBV28,CASSRGGSNQPQHF
TRBV5-1,CASSLDPGLAKYNEQFF
TRBV5-6,CASSGTGQGEVYGYTF
TRBV4-2,CASSQEFGTGTSNQPQHF
TRBV2,CASSRTDNYGYTF
TRBV7-2,CASSLGTSGPPRKTQYF
TRBV4-3,CASSQDRGGDSDGYTF
TRBV5-4,CASSLGGMGNEKLFF
TRBV5-1,CASRSQGTSGYTF
TRBV6-5,CASSYRGLNTEAFF
TRBV2,CASSKGVSYEKLFF
TRBV6-1,CASSEARTSGGSTDTQYF
TRBV6-5,CASSKGATSSYEQYF
TRBV10-3,CAISESPRGGNEQFF
TRBV30,CAWSVSEGLQYF